Listed here are 14 T cell receptor beta chains from one sample, sequenced in a study of blood T cell repertoires in COVID-19. TCRdb keeps only in-frame clones here, not all; method: immunoSEQ multiplex PCR. The sample lists 170,000 or so clones; roughly 84% were seen once. Material: peripheral blood. Receptors were obtained from a man in his fifties with active or convalescent COVID-19.

The J gene is TRBJ2-1, the V gene TRBV7-2; possibly TRBD1 for D (6 bases). This CDR3 has 14 residues. V was shortened by 1 base and J by 9 bases, with 13 bases between the two germline ends. From germline, CDR1 is SGHTA and CDR2 FQGNSA. This CDR3 is CASSLVPGTSEQFF. The DNA for the CDR3 is TGTGCCAGCAGCTTAGTACCAGGGACAAGTGAGCAGTTCTTC.

This clone was observed a few times. The chain joins TRBV18 to TRBJ1-4; 7 nucleotides match TRBD1. The V and J ends lost 2 bases and 5 bases, in that order; junction bases with no gene match: 5. Germline CDR1 and CDR2: KGHSH and LQKENI. The CDR3 covers 15 residues. The CDR3 loop reads CASSPLGQTNEKLFF. DNA of the CDR3: TGTGCCAGCTCACCATTGGGACAGACCAATGAAAAACTGTTTTTT.

V and J are TRBV5-4 and TRBJ1-1; D uncertain. Germline V gene data show CDR1 as SGHNT and CDR2 as YYREEE (reference sequence). This CDR3 comprises 13 residues. Trimming pared 6 bases from V and 0 bases from J, leaving 9 bases between. CDR3 loop: CASNSPMNTEAFF. CDR3 DNA sequence: TGTGCCAGCAATAGTCCCATGAACACTGAAGCTTTCTTT.

The chain recombines TRBV10-3 with TRBJ1-6; 7 bases line up with TRBD1. This CDR3 has 14 amino acids. V was pared by 4 bases and J by 7 bases, with 4 bases of the junction left unmatched. Germline V gives CDR1 ENHRY, CDR2 SYGVKD. The CDR3: CAISGGTANSPLHF. Here the CDR3 DNA reads TGTGCCATCAGTGGCGGGACAGCAAATTCACCCCTCCACTTT.

This clone was recorded only once. This chain uses TRBV9 with TRBJ1-3; possible D gene TRBD1, 5 bases. Germline-derived CDR1 and CDR2 are SGDLS and YYNGEE. The CDR3 length is 14 residues. V was pared by 3 bases and J by 2 bases, with 9 bases between. CDR3 bases: TGTGCCAGCAGCGGACAGAGACCTGGAAACACCATATATTTT. This translates into CASSGQRPGNTIYF. Drawing the rest from reference TRBV9 and TRBJ1-3, the complete variable domain is DSGVTQTPKHLITATGQRVTLRCSPRSGDLSVYWYQQSLDQGLQFLIQYYNGEERAKGNILERFSAQQFPDLHSELNLSSLELGDSALYFCASSGQRPGNTIYFGEGSWLTVV.

This chain connects TRBV27 to TRBJ2-1, with 9 nucleotides matching TRBD2. Germline values: CDR1 MNHEY, CDR2 SMNVEV (reference sequence). After removal of 4 bases from V and 6 bases from J, the junction contained 13 bases not matched to a gene. This CDR3 spans 17 amino acids. The CDR3 sequence is CASSSPMGAGGRNEQFF. The CDR3 DNA follows: TGTGCCAGCAGTTCCCCCATGGGAGCGGGGGGACGCAATGAGCAGTTCTTC.

Only a few counts were recorded for this clone. The chain recombines TRBV11-2 with TRBJ2-3, with TRBD2 identical over 12 bases. From germline, CDR1 is SGHAT and CDR2 FQNNGV. This CDR3 contains 16 residues. Germline trimming cut 6 bases from V and 5 bases from J; bases unmatched to any gene: 9. The CDR3 protein is CASRPLAGGPVDTQYF. The CDR3 coding sequence is TGTGCCAGCAGACCTCTAGCGGGAGGGCCGGTAGATACGCAGTATTTT.

This clone was detected once. A far larger clone is a single base away, which makes a read error likely. This sequence joins TRBV2 and TRBJ1-5, with D possibly matching TRBD1 (6 bases). From germline, CDR1 is SNHLY and CDR2 FYNNEI. This CDR3 region has 16 residues. The DNA for the CDR3 is TGTGCCAGCATTGAAGTAGGGGGGGGGTCATTTCAGCCCCAGCATTTT. Residues: CASIEVGGGSFQPQHF.

The chain carries TRBV5-6 and TRBJ2-3, with TRBD1 matching 7 bases. The CDR3 covers 16 residues. Trimming cost V 0 bases and J 6 bases; bases outside gene matches: 10. Germline CDR1 and CDR2: SGHDT and YYEEEE. The CDR3 is CASSLEVTGYVDTQYF. The CDR3 DNA reads as TGTGCCAGCAGCTTGGAGGTGACAGGGTACGTGGATACGCAGTATTTT.

This sequence joins TRBV5-4 and TRBJ2-7, with 9 bases matching TRBD1. The junction had 4 bases not matched to a gene; V was cut back by 0 bases and J by 6 bases. The germline V gene has CDR1 SGHNT and CDR2 YYREEE (reference sequence). The CDR3 sequence is 14 residues long. The CDR3 DNA reads TGTGCCAGCAGCTTGGCTGACAGGGGGAGCGAGCAGTACTTC. This translates into CASSLADRGSEQYF.

The CDR3 DNA sequence: TGTGCCAGCAGTACGGGGACAGATACGCAGTATTTT. This gives the protein CASSTGTDTQYF. The genes are TRBV12-3 or TRBV12-4 and TRBJ2-3; weak D call: TRBD2 (5 bases). The CDR3 is 12 amino acids. Deletions cut 5 bases from V and 3 bases from J, with 6 bases between.

This clone was recorded a few times. The rearrangement uses TRBV15 and TRBJ1-4, with a weak D call TRBD1 (5 bases). CDR3 size: 17 residues. Trimming took off 4 bases at V and 5 bases at J, with 20 bases between the two ends. CDR1 and CDR2 from the germline V gene are LNHNV and YYDKDF (reference sequence). The CDR3 nucleotides are TGTGCCACCAGCACCTTGGGGGGAGGGGCGAACAATGAAAAACTGTTTTTT. Protein sequence: CATSTLGGGANNEKLFF.

CDR3 coding DNA: TGTGCCAGCAGTTTTTGGGCCGATGAGCAGTTCTTC. Its protein is CASSFWADEQFF. This rearrangement joins TRBV28 to TRBJ2-1; D not resolved. The CDR3 covers 12 residues. Trimming shortened V by 3 bases and J by 8 bases, and 8 bases separated the two germline ends. Germline CDR1 MDHEN, CDR2 SYDVKM.

The chain joins TRBV2 to TRBJ2-7, with TRBD1 matching over 9 bases. CDR3 length: 13 residues. V was clipped by 4 bases and J by 6 bases; unmatched bases: 4. Germline V lookup: CDR1 SNHLY, CDR2 FYNNEI. CDR3 in amino acids: CASSGQGVSEQYF. The CDR3 DNA sequence: TGTGCCAGCAGTGGACAGGGGGTCTCCGAGCAGTACTTC.